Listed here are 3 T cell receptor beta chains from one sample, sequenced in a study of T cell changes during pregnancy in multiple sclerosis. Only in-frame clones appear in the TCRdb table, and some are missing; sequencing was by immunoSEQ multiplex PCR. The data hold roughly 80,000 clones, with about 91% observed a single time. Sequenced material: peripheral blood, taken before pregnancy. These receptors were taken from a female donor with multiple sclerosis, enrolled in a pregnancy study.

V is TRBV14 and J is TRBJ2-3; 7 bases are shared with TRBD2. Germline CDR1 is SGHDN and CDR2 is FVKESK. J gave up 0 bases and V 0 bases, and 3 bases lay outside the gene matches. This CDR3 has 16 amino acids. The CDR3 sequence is CASSQEISGSTDTQYF. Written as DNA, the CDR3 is TGTGCCAGCAGCCAAGAGATTAGCGGGAGCACAGATACGCAGTATTTT. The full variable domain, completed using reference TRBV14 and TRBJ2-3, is EAGVTQFPSHSVIEKGQTVTLRCDPISGHDNLYWYRRVMGKEIKFLLHFVKESKQDESGMPNNRFLAERTGGTYSTLKVQPAELEDSGVYFCASSQEISGSTDTQYFGPGTRLTVL.

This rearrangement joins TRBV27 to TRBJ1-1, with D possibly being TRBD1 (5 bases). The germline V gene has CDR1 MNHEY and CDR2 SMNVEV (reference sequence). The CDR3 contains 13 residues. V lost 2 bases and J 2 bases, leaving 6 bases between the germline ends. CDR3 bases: TGTGCCAGCAGTTTACAGGGAAACACTGAAGCTTTCTTT. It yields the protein CASSLQGNTEAFF.

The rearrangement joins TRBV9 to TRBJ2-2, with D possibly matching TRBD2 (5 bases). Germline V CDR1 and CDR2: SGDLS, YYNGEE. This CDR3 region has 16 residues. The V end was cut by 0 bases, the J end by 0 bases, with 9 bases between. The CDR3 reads CASSVDEGTNTGELFF. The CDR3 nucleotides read TGTGCCAGCAGCGTAGATGAGGGTACGAACACCGGGGAGCTGTTTTTT.